The next 21 T cell receptor beta chains were all read from a single sample in a study of graft-versus-host responses after intestinal transplantation. TCRdb keeps only in-frame clones here, not all; method: immunoSEQ multiplex PCR. The table records 65,000 to 90,000 clones, about 91% of them present only once. These receptors have no known antigen. The specimen was unstimulated CD8+ T cells sorted from spleen or lymph node cells, collected before transplant. The receptors shown here come from a human donor who was the organ donor for an intestinal transplant.

This chain connects TRBV6-1 to TRBJ2-2; the match to TRBD1 covers 9 bases. Unmatched junction bases numbered 6, after V lost 6 bases and J lost 4 bases. In germline, CDR1 is MNHNS, CDR2 SASEGT. The CDR3 has 15 residues. Here the CDR3 reads CASRTQGATTGELFF. The DNA for the CDR3 is TGTGCCAGCAGGACACAGGGGGCGACCACCGGGGAGCTGTTTTTT.

This chain connects TRBV5-4 to TRBJ1-1; TRBD1 matches at 7 bases. The V and J ends lost 0 bases and 4 bases, in that order; junction bases with no gene match: 3. The V gene's germline CDR1 is SGHNT and CDR2 YYREEE (reference sequence). This CDR3 contains 14 residues. The CDR3 region has the DNA TGTGCCAGCAGCTTGGCCAGGGGGAGCACTGAAGCTTTCTTT. Its protein is CASSLARGSTEAFF.

The V and J genes are TRBV5-5 and TRBJ2-7, with D unresolved. CDR3 length equals 15 residues. V was shortened by 3 bases and J by 3 bases, with 16 bases between the two germline ends. In germline, CDR1 is SGHKS, CDR2 YYEKEE (reference sequence). The CDR3 bases are TGTGCCAGCAGCTCGGGTTTCGAGGCAGGCTACGAGCAGTACTTC. It is translated as CASSSGFEAGYEQYF.

V usage is TRBV29-1 and J usage is TRBJ2-7; the match to TRBD1 covers 10 bases. Germline V gene lookup returns CDR1 SQVTM and CDR2 ANQGSEA. The trim removed 7 bases at V and 5 bases at J, leaving 8 bases unmatched. This CDR3 region has 13 residues. The CDR3 loop reads CSGKDRGSDEQYF. The CDR3 nucleotides are TGCAGCGGGAAGGACAGGGGGAGTGACGAGCAGTACTTC.

The J gene is TRBJ2-3, the V gene TRBV5-6; possibly TRBD1 for D (6 bases). The CDR3 totals 16 residues. Trimming pared 0 bases from V and 0 bases from J, leaving 11 bases between. Germline assignment: CDR1 SGHDT and CDR2 YYEEEE. This chain's CDR3 is CASSLGGGLSTDTQYF. The CDR3, as DNA: TGTGCCAGCAGCTTGGGTGGGGGCCTTAGCACAGATACGCAGTATTTT.

The chain carries TRBV6-5 and TRBJ1-2; 8 nucleotides line up with TRBD1. J was trimmed by 4 bases and V by 5 bases; bases with no gene match: 9. This CDR3 has 15 residues. Germline V lookup: CDR1 MNHEY, CDR2 SVGAGI. The CDR3 loop reads CASSVGTGGSYGYTF. As DNA, the CDR3 is TGTGCCAGCAGTGTAGGGACAGGCGGGAGCTATGGCTACACCTTC.

This chain uses TRBV4-1 with TRBJ2-1; 10 nucleotides agree with TRBD2. With V trimmed by 6 bases and J by 7 bases, 9 bases remained unmatched. The CDR3 consists of 15 residues. From germline, CDR1 is MGHRA and CDR2 YSYEKL. CDR3 nucleotide sequence: TGCGCCAGCAGTAACGCACTAGCGGGGTTTAATGAGCAGTTCTTC. The encoded protein is CASSNALAGFNEQFF.

The V and J genes are TRBV4-1 and TRBJ2-5, with D possibly TRBD2 on 5 matching bases. Trimming stripped 4 bases from V and 7 bases from J, with 13 bases between. CDR1 and CDR2 from the germline V gene are MGHRA and YSYEKL. The CDR3 spans 13 residues. The CDR3 protein is CASSPLLEGTQYF. The CDR3 nucleotides are TGCGCCAGCAGCCCCCTACTAGAAGGGACCCAGTACTTC.

This clone occurred once. The chain joins TRBV2 to TRBJ2-7; 7 nucleotides line up with TRBD1. V trimming: 2 bases; J trimming: 1 base; junction bases outside the gene matches: 5. The CDR3 sequence is 15 residues long. In germline, CDR1 is SNHLY, CDR2 FYNNEI. CDR3 in amino acids: CASSETRGLSYEQYF. CDR3 nucleotide sequence: TGTGCCAGCAGTGAAACCAGGGGGTTATCCTACGAGCAGTACTTC. The entire variable domain, with the rest obtained from reference TRBV2 and TRBJ2-7, is as follows: EPEVTQTPSHQVTQMGQEVILRCVPISNHLYFYWYRQILGQKVEFLVSFYNNEISEKSEIFDDQFSVERPDGSNFTLKIRSTKLEDSAMYFCASSETRGLSYEQYFGPGTRLTVT.

The sample holds one count of this clone. The CDR3 sequence is CASSFTRSGPETQYF. DNA of the CDR3: TGTGCCAGCAGCTTTACTAGAAGCGGCCCAGAGACCCAGTACTTC. The chain couples TRBV11-3 to TRBJ2-5; D may be TRBD2 (5 bases). CDR3 length equals 15 residues. Germline V gene lookup returns CDR1 SGHNT and CDR2 YENEEA. Trimming removed 3 bases at V and 4 bases at J, with 15 bases between.

The chain employs TRBV19 and TRBJ2-3; 13 bases are a match to TRBD2. J was trimmed by 0 bases and V by 5 bases; bases with no gene match: 14. This CDR3 is 20 amino acids long. The germline CDR1 and CDR2 sequences are LNHDA and SQIVND (reference sequence). As DNA, the CDR3 is TGTGCCAGTAGTCCCTCTACCGGGACTAGCGGGATAATTAGCACAGATACGCAGTATTTT. This translates into CASSPSTGTSGIISTDTQYF.

The chain couples TRBV6-1 to TRBJ2-1; 12 bases line up with TRBD2. Germline values: CDR1 MNHNS, CDR2 SASEGT. CDR3 size: 15 residues. J was trimmed by 4 bases and V by 6 bases; bases with no gene match: 4. The CDR3 DNA reads as TGTGCCAGCAGCCTGCTAGCGGGAGGGTACAATGAGCAGTTCTTC. This sequence encodes CASSLLAGGYNEQFF.

CDR3 coding DNA: TGTGCCAGCAGCCCCGGACCGATATATGAATACAATGAGCAGTTCTTC. Its translation is CASSPGPIYEYNEQFF. The chain carries TRBV6-4 and TRBJ2-1; D call uncertain. Germline-derived CDR1 and CDR2 are MRHNA and SNTAGT. This CDR3 region has 16 residues. Trimming shortened V by 6 bases and J by 4 bases, and 19 bases separated the two germline ends.

CDR3 nucleotide sequence: TGTGCCAGTAGTCAATTATCGGGGGGCAATCAGCCCCAGCATTTT. Protein: CASSQLSGGNQPQHF. V usage is TRBV19 and J usage is TRBJ1-5; D might be TRBD1 (5 bases). CDR1 LNHDA and CDR2 SQIVND come from the germline V gene (reference sequence). This CDR3 has 15 residues. The V end was cut by 5 bases, the J end by 2 bases, with 13 bases between.

The rearrangement uses TRBV18 and TRBJ2-7; D is unclear. Germline V gives CDR1 KGHSH, CDR2 LQKENI. This CDR3 has 13 amino acids. Deletions cut 1 base from V and 7 bases from J, with 11 bases between. The CDR3 region is CASSPRRKAEQYF. CDR3 nucleotide sequence: TGTGCCAGCTCACCACGGCGGAAGGCAGAGCAGTACTTC. Full variable domain (remainder filled in from reference TRBV18 and TRBJ2-7): NAGVMQNPRHLVRRRGQEARLRCSPMKGHSHVYWYRQLPEEGLKFMVYLQKENIIDESGMPKERFSAEFPKEGPSILRIQQVVRGDSAAYFCASSPRRKAEQYFGPGTRLTVT.

The chain uses TRBV27 and TRBJ2-3, with no clear D. The V gene lost 11 bases and the J gene lost 1 base, with 19 bases spanning the gap. The CDR3 totals 15 residues. Germline V gene lookup returns CDR1 MNHEY and CDR2 SMNVEV (reference sequence). As DNA, the CDR3 is TGTGCCTCGAAGGGTCCCCATGGTGGCACAGATACGCAGTATTTT. Translation: CASKGPHGGTDTQYF.

The chain has TRBV7-6 and TRBJ2-2, with TRBD2 identical over 11 bases. The CDR3 runs to 18 residues. The germline V gene has CDR1 SGHVS and CDR2 FNYEAQ. V lost 4 bases, J lost 2 bases, and 9 bases stayed unmatched. The CDR3 loop is CASSSLAGGPYNTGELFF. For the CDR3, the DNA is TGTGCCAGCAGCTCCCTAGCGGGGGGCCCATATAACACCGGGGAGCTGTTTTTT.

This clone appeared once. The gene calls are TRBV11-2 and TRBJ2-2; no firm D call. V lost 3 bases and J lost 6, with 8 bases in between. The CDR3 contains 13 residues. The germline gives CDR1 SGHAT, CDR2 FQNNGV. The CDR3 loop is CASSFFSAGELFF. The CDR3 DNA reads as TGTGCCAGCAGCTTTTTCTCAGCCGGGGAGCTGTTTTTT.

The rearrangement links TRBV5-1 to TRBJ1-4; the D is unclear. The germline CDR1 and CDR2 sequences are SGHRS and YFSETQ. V dropped 5 bases and J dropped 3 bases, with 11 bases sitting between them. CDR3 length: 14 amino acids. CDR3 in amino acids: CASSMYGANEKLFF. Written as DNA, the CDR3 is TGCGCCAGCAGTATGTACGGAGCTAATGAAAAACTGTTTTTT.

A remark on this clone: At one end the junction does not follow the germline gene, possibly because of a read error. Additional DNA sequences in this sample encode the identical CDR3. The chain links TRBV2 to TRBJ1-1; 8 bases align to TRBD1. Germline CDR1 is SNHLY and CDR2 is FYNNEI. The CDR3 covers 17 residues. The CDR3 nucleotides are TGTGCCAGCAGTGGACAGGGGAAAACCGGGGAAGGGACTGAAGCCTTCTTT. This sequence encodes CASSGQGKTGEGTEAFF.

This chain connects TRBV6-5 to TRBJ2-3, with D uncertain. Trimming took 0 bases from V and 0 from J, leaving 1 base between them. This CDR3 region has 13 residues. CDR1 is MNHEY and CDR2 is SVGAGI in the germline V gene. CDR3 sequence reads: CASSYSSTDTQYF. The CDR3 nucleotides are TGTGCCAGCAGTTACTCGAGCACAGATACGCAGTATTTT.